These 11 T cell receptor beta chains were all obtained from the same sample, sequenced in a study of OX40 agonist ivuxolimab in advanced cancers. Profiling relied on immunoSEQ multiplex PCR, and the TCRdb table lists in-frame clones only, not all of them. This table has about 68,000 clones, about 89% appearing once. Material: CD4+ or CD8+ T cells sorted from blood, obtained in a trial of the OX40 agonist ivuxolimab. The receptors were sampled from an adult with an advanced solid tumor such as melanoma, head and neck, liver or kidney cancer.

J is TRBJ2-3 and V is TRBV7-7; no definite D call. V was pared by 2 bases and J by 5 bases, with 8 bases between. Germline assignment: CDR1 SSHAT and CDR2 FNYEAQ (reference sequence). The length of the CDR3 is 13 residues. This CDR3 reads CASSLMVKDTQYF. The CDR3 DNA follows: TGTGCCAGCAGCTTAATGGTTAAAGATACGCAGTATTTT.

DNA of the CDR3: TGTGCCAGTAGGGCTGACACGCGAAACACTGAAGCTTTCTTT. Amino acid sequence: CASRADTRNTEAFF. The chain recombines TRBV19 with TRBJ1-1; D unclear. The CDR3 is made up of 14 amino acids. CDR1 is LNHDA, CDR2 SQIVND, per germline (reference sequence). The V end lost 6 bases, the J end lost 2 bases, and 13 bases lay between the germline ends. Filled out from reference TRBV19 and TRBJ1-1, the complete variable domain reads DGGITQSPKYLFRKEGQNVTLSCEQNLNHDAMYWYRQDPGQGLRLIYYSQIVNDFQKGDIAEGYSVSREKKESFPLTVTSAQKNPTAFYLCASRADTRNTEAFFGQGTRLTVV.

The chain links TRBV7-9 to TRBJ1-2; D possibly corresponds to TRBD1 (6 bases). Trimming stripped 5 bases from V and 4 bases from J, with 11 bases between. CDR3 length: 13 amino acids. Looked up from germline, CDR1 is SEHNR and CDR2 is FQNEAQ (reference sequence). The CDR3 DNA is TGTGCCAGCAGCCTGGACAGTCTCTATGGCTACACCTTC. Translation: CASSLDSLYGYTF.

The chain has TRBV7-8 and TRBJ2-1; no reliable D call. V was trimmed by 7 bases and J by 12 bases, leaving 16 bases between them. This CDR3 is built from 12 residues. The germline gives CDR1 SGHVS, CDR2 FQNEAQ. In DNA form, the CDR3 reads TGTGCCAGCACCGCCCCGGGCCTAGGGCAGTTCTTC. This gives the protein CASTAPGLGQFF.

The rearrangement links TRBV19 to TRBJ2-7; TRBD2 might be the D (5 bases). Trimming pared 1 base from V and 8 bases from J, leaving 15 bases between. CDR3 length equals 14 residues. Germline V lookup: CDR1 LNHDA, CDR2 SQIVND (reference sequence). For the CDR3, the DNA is TGTGCCAGTAGTATAGGGGCTATGGGAGAAAAGCAGTACTTC. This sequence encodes CASSIGAMGEKQYF.

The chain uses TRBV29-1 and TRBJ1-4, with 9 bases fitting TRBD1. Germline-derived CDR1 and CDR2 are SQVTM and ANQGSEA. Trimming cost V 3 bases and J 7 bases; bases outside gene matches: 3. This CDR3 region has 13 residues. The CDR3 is CSVDGTGIEKLFF. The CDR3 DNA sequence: TGCAGCGTTGATGGGACAGGGATTGAAAAACTGTTTTTT.

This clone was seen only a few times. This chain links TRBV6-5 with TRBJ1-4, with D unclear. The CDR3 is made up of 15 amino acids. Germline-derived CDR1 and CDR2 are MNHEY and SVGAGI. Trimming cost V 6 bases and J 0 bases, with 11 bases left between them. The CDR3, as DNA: TGTGCCAGCAGACGCTCGGGAGCAACTAATGAAAAACTGTTTTTT. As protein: CASRRSGATNEKLFF.

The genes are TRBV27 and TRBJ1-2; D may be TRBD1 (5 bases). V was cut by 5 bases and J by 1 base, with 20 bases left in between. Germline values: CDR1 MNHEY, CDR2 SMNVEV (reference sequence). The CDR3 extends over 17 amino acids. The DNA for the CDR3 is TGTGCCAGCAGTGATAGGGTGAGGGGCAACTATAACTATGGCTACACCTTC. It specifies CASSDRVRGNYNYGYTF.

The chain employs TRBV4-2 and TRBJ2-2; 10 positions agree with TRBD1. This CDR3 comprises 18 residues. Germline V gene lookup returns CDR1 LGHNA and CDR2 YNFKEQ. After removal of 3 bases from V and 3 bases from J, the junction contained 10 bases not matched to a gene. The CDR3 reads CASSHTRDRGYHTGELFF. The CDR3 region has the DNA TGTGCCAGCAGCCATACCCGGGACAGGGGATATCACACCGGGGAGCTGTTTTTT.

The CDR3 spells CASSSGTGGLYEQYF. The CDR3 region has the DNA TGTGCCAGCAGTAGCGGGACAGGGGGCTTGTACGAGCAGTACTTC. The V and J genes are TRBV6-5 and TRBJ2-7; 12 nucleotides agree with TRBD1. Per the germline V gene, CDR1 is MNHEY and CDR2 is SVGAGI. J was trimmed by 4 bases and V by 5 bases; bases with no gene match: 6. There are 15 residues in the CDR3.

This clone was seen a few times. CDR3 sequence (DNA): TGTGCCAGCAGCTTAGGGACTAGCGGGAGCTCCTCCTACAATGAGCAGTTCTTC. Translation: CASSLGTSGSSSYNEQFF. The V gene is TRBV11-2, the J gene TRBJ2-1; 13 positions agree with TRBD2. Germline lookup yields CDR1 SGHAT and CDR2 FQNNGV. The CDR3 length is 18 residues. The V segment lost 1 base and the J segment 0 bases; nucleotides outside the gene matches: 3. The entire variable domain, with the rest obtained from reference TRBV11-2 and TRBJ2-1, is as follows: EAGVAQSPRYKIIEKRQSVAFWCNPISGHATLYWYQQILGQGPKLLIQFQNNGVVDDSQLPKDRFSAERLKGVDSTLKIQPAKLEDSAVYLCASSLGTSGSSSYNEQFFGPGTRLTVL.